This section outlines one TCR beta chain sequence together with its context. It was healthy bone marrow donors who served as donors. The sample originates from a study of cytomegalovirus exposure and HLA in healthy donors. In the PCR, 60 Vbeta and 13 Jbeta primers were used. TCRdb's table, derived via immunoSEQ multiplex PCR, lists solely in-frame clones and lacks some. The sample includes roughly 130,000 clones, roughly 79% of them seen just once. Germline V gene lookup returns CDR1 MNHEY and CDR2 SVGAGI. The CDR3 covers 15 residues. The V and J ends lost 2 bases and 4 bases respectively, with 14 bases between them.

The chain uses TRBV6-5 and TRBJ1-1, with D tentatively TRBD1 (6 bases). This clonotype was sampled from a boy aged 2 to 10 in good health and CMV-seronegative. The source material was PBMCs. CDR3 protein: CASSYEQGAGTEAFF. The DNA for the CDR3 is TGTGCCAGCAGTTACGAACAGGGTGCGGGCACTGAAGCTTTCTTT.